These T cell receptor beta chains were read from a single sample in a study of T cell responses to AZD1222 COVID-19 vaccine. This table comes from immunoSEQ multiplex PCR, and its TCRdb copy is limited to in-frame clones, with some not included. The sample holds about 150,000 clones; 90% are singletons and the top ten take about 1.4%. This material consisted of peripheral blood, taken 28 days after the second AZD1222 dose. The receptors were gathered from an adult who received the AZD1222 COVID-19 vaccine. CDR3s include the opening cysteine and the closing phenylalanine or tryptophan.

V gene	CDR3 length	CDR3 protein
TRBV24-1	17	CATSVGGETRGADTQYF
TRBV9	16	CASSPWERGSYNEQFF
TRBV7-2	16	CASSLLSGTLGNEQFF
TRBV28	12	CASSSANTEAFF
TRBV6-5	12	CATQGARTEAFF
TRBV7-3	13	CASSKREGETQYF
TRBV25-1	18	CASTPGQGVVEGHSPLHF
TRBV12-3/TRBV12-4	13	CASSLGSYGSYTF
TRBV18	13	CASSQGRSYEQYF
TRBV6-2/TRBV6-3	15	CASSLPGQGIDTQYF
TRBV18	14	CASSVPSASYGYTF
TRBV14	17	CASSQDNLRSGANVLTF
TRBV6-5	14	CASSYAGAAETQYF
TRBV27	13	CASRTRATGELFF
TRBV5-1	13	CASKTRYTGELFF
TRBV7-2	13	CASRSGANTEAFF
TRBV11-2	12	CASSGDTGELFF
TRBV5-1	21	CASSLDGLAGGRAANTGELFF
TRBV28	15	CASRVAGGGTGELFF
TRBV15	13	CATSRGASYGYTF
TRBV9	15	CASSAVGTGGGKLFF
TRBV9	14	CASSVKVPDNEQFF
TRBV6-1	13	CASSDGTLRGYTF
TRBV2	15	CASSRTGGFDGELFF
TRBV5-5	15	CASSLGGTSNQPQHF
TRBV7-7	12	CASSQVGGELFF
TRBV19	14	CATQAPGPGEKLFF
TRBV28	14	CASSQGANTGELFF
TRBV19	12	CATRDFNTEAFF
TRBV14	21	CASSQDRIGTGYFVEAGELFF
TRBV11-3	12	CASSSETGELFF
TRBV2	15	CASSERALSTDTQYF
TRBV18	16	CASSPQRALSGNTIYF
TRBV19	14	CASSIVAGDYEQYF
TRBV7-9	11	CASSRGNEQYF
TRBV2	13	CASSVAGATEAFF
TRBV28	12	CASSLGAYEQYF
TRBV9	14	CASSALYGGYGYTF
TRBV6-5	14	CASSSAGADSPLHF
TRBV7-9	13	CASSFYRSETQYF
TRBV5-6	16	CASSLLGRRQGEKLFF
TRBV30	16	CAWSPGGTGQAGELFF
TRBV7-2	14	CASSLDNLGTEAFF
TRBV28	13	CASSFYGYNEQFF
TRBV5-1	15	CASSLGQGSNQPQHF
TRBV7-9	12	CASSFSKEGYTF
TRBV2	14	CASRVSYVGAEAFF
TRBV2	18	CASRNGLAGGMGQETQYF
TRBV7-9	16	CASSPPRGSGDNEQFF
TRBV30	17	CAWANSGVAGMEDTQYF
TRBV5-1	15	CATTVAGGPTDTQYF
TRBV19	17	CASTSGPGTMRDSPLHF
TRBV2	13	CASSVGGLTEAFF
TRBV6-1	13	CASSEVFSRPQHF
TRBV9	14	CASSVLRGMDGYTF
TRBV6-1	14	CASSEANRPYGYTF
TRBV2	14	CASTPRDRVSPLHF